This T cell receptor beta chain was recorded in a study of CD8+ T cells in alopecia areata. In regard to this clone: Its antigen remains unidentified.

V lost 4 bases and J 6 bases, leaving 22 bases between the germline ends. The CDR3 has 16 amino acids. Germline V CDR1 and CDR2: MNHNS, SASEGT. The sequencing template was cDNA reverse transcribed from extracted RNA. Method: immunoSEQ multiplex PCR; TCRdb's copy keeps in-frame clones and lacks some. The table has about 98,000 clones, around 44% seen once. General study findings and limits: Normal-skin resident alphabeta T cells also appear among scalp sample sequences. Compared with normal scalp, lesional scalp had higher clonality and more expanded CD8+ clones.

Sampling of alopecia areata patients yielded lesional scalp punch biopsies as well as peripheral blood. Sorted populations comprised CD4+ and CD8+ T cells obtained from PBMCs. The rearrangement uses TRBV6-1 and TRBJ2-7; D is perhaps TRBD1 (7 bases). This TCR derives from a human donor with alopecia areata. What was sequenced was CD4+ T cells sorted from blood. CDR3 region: CASSAEGGGGLGEQYF. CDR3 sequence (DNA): TGTGCCAGCAGTGCCGAAGGGGGCGGAGGGTTAGGCGAGCAGTACTTC.